This is a list of T cell receptor beta chains from one sample in a study of cytomegalovirus exposure and HLA in healthy donors. Sequencing used immunoSEQ multiplex PCR; TCRdb keeps in-frame clones, though not all of them. Among over 150,000 clones listed, 77% were seen once. Source material: PBMCs. The origin of the receptors is a woman aged 25-40 years in good health and CMV-seropositive. The CDR3 runs from the conserved cysteine through the conserved F or W. The D gene is left open where the match is weak.

j_call: TRBJ2-7
v_call: TRBV29-1
d_call: NA
cdr3_aa: CSYTGPPIYEQYF

j_call: TRBJ2-6
v_call: TRBV10-3
d_call: TRBD2
cdr3_aa: CAIRAGVGANVLTF

j_call: TRBJ2-7
v_call: TRBV6-5
d_call: TRBD2
cdr3_aa: CASSYSLIAGTYEQYF

j_call: TRBJ2-7
v_call: TRBV5-4
d_call: TRBD2
cdr3_aa: CASSPPSGEGYEQYF

j_call: NA
v_call: TRBV2
d_call: TRBD1
cdr3_aa: CASSPPGQPYEQYF

j_call: TRBJ1-5
v_call: TRBV27
d_call: NA
cdr3_aa: CASSLSGGYSNQPQHF

j_call: TRBJ2-7
v_call: TRBV10-1
d_call: NA
cdr3_aa: CASSEGQGPISYEQYF

j_call: TRBJ1-1
v_call: TRBV27
d_call: NA
cdr3_aa: CASSTGNTEAFF

j_call: TRBJ2-5
v_call: TRBV19
d_call: TRBD1
cdr3_aa: CASSDRAGFQETQYF

j_call: TRBJ1-1
v_call: TRBV6-5
d_call: TRBD1
cdr3_aa: CASSYSTGDTEAFF

j_call: TRBJ2-1
v_call: TRBV10-3
d_call: TRBD2
cdr3_aa: CAINGTSGSYNEQFF

j_call: TRBJ2-7
v_call: TRBV7-2
d_call: TRBD1
cdr3_aa: CASSPTTGGYEQYF

j_call: TRBJ1-5
v_call: TRBV19
d_call: NA
cdr3_aa: CASSIDRGRSNQPQHF

j_call: TRBJ2-7
v_call: TRBV9
d_call: NA
cdr3_aa: CASSPLRQGPNEQYF

j_call: TRBJ2-5
v_call: TRBV5-1
d_call: NA
cdr3_aa: CASSLVGRGEETQYF

j_call: TRBJ2-7
v_call: TRBV6-1
d_call: TRBD1
cdr3_aa: CASSDRQGAGEQYF

j_call: TRBJ2-5
v_call: TRBV21-1
d_call: NA
cdr3_aa: CASSPKTLLRGRKETQYF

j_call: TRBJ2-3
v_call: TRBV5-1
d_call: NA
cdr3_aa: CASRGQAGTDTQYF

j_call: TRBJ1-2
v_call: TRBV19
d_call: TRBD1
cdr3_aa: CASSETGQGDYGYTF

j_call: TRBJ1-2
v_call: TRBV30
d_call: TRBD1
cdr3_aa: CAWSPGQHKTF

j_call: TRBJ1-1
v_call: TRBV4-3
d_call: TRBD1
cdr3_aa: CASSQGTGKMNTEAFF

j_call: TRBJ2-1
v_call: TRBV2
d_call: TRBD2
cdr3_aa: CASSELDLGLAGAWREQFF

j_call: TRBJ2-7
v_call: TRBV11-3
d_call: TRBD2
cdr3_aa: CASSPGGGDYEQYF

j_call: TRBJ2-1
v_call: TRBV5-1
d_call: TRBD2
cdr3_aa: CASSIGLAGGDEQFF

j_call: TRBJ2-1
v_call: TRBV5-4
d_call: NA
cdr3_aa: CASSIGQPYNEQFF

j_call: TRBJ2-3
v_call: TRBV7-3
d_call: TRBD1
cdr3_aa: CASSLTDRGSDTQYF

j_call: TRBJ1-2
v_call: TRBV27
d_call: NA
cdr3_aa: CASSRPGPGGFLDGYTF

j_call: TRBJ2-7
v_call: TRBV5-1
d_call: NA
cdr3_aa: CASSGQLGATYEQYF

j_call: TRBJ2-3
v_call: TRBV25-1
d_call: NA
cdr3_aa: CASSESRDFPIDTQYF